This TCR beta chain was captured by sequencing in a study of shared clonotypes between healthy human individuals. Replicate PCRs were loaded with around 0.3 ug DNA from unsorted PBMC, around 30,000 T cell genomes. Assay: immunoSEQ multiplex PCR; the TCRdb copy retains only in-frame clones and omits some. The sample yields fewer than 600,000 clones, about four fifths seen once. Germline V gene lookup returns CDR1 SGHTA and CDR2 FQGTGA. The CDR3 contains 16 residues. V gave up 2 bases and J gave up 0 bases, with 11 bases separating them. Approximately 91 million PBMCs supplied genomic DNA for unsorted samples.

The chain links TRBV7-3 to TRBJ1-3, with TRBD1 as a possible D gene (5 bases). Sequencing was done on a sample of PBMCs. This sequence originates from a woman between 40 and 50 years old in good health. Some clones in this sample may be carry-over from other donors' samples. The CDR3 protein is CASSLRGGLSGNTIYF. As DNA, the CDR3 is TGTGCCAGCAGCTTACGTGGGGGTCTCTCTGGAAACACCATATATTTT.